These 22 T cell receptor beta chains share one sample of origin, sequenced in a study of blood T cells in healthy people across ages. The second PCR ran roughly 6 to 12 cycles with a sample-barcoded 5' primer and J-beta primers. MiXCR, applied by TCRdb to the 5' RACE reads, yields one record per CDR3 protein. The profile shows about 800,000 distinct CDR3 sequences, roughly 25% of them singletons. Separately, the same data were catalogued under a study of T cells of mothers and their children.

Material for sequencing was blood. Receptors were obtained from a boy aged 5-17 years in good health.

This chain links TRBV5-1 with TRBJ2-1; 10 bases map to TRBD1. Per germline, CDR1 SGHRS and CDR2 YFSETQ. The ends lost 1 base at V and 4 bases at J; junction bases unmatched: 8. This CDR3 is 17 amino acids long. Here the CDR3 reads CASSLRPSGQGYNEQFF. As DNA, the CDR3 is TGCGCCAGCAGCTTGCGCCCTTCGGGACAGGGGTACAATGAGCAGTTCTTC.

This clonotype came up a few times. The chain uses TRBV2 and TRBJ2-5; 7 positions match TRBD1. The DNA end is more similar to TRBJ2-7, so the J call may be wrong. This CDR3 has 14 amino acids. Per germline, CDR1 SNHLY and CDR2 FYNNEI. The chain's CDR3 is CASSGQGPSYEQYF. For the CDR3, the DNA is TGTGCCAGCAGTGGACAGGGTCCTTCCTACGAGCAGTACTTC.

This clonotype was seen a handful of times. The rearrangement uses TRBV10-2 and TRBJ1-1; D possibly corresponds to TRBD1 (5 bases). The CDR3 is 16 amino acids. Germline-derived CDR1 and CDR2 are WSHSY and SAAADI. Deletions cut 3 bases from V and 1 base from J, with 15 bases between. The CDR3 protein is CASSERQGGWNTEAFF. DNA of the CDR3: TGCGCCAGCAGTGAACGCCAGGGAGGTTGGAACACTGAAGCTTTCTTT.

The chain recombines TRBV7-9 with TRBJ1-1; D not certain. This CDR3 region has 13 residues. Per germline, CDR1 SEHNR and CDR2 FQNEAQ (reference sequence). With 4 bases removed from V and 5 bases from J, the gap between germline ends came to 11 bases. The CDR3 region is CASSSNTETEAFF. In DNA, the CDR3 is TGTGCCAGCAGCTCTAACACTGAGACTGAAGCTTTCTTT.

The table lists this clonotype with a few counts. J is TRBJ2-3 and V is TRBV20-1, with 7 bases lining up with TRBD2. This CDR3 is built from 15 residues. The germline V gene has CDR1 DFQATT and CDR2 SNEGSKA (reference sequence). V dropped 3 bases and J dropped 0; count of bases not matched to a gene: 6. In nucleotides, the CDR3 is TGCAGTGCTAGTCCGGCTAGCGGTAGCACAGATACGCAGTATTTT. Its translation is CSASPASGSTDTQYF.

The chain's CDR3 is CASSLFGVNKAGELFF. The CDR3 nucleotides are TGTGCCAGCAGCTTATTTGGGGTTAATAAGGCCGGGGAGCTGTTTTTT. The chain joins TRBV7-2 to TRBJ2-2; no firm D call. Trimming pared 2 bases from V and 6 bases from J, leaving 16 bases between. From germline, CDR1 is SGHTA and CDR2 FQGNSA. There are 16 residues in the CDR3.

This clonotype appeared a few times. CDR3 residues: CSVGSGVSSYNEQFF. Here the CDR3 DNA reads TGCAGCGTTGGTTCGGGGGTGAGCTCCTACAATGAGCAGTTCTTC. The V gene is TRBV29-1, the J gene TRBJ2-1; D perhaps matches TRBD2 (6 bases). This CDR3 is built from 15 residues. Germline lookup yields CDR1 SQVTM and CDR2 ANQGSEA. Trimming removed 4 bases at V and 0 bases at J, with 13 bases between.

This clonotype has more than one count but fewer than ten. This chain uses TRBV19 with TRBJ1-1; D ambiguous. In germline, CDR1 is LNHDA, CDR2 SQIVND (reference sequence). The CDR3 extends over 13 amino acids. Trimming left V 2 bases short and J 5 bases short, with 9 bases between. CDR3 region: CASSIFAGTEAFF. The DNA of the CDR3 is TGTGCCAGTAGTATATTTGCGGGGACTGAAGCTTTCTTT.

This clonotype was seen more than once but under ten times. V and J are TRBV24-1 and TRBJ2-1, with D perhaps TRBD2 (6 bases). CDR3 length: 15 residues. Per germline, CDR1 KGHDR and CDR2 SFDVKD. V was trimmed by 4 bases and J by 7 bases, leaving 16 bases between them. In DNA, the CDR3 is TGTGCCACCAGTGACCCCCGGCGGGGTAAGAATGAGCAGTTCTTC. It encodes CATSDPRRGKNEQFF.

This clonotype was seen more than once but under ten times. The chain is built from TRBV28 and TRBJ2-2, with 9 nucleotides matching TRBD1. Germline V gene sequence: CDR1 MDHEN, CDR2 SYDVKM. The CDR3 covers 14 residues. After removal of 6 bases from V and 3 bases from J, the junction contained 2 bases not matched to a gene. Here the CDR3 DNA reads TGTGCCAGCAGGTGGACAGGGGACACCGGGGAGCTGTTTTTT. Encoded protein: CASRWTGDTGELFF.

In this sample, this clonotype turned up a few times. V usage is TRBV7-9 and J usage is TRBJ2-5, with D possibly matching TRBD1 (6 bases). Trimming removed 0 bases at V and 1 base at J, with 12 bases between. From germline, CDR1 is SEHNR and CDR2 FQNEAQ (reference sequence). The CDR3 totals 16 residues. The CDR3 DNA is TGTGCCAGCAGCTTAGCCGCCAGGGGTGTCCAAGAGACCCAGTACTTC. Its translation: CASSLAARGVQETQYF.

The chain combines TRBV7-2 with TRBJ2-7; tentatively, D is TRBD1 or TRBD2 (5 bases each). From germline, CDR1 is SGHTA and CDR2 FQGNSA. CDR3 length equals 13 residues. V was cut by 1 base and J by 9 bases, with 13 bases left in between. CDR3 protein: CASSLEHGTSQYV. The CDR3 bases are TGTGCCAGCAGCTTAGAACACGGGACGTCGCAGTACGTC.

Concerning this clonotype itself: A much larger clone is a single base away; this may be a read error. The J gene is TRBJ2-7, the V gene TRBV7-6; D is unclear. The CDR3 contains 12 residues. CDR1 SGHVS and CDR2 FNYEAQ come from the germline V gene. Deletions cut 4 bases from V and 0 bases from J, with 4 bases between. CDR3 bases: TGTGCCAGCAGCTCCTTCTCCTACGAGCAGTACTTC. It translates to CASSSFSYEQYF. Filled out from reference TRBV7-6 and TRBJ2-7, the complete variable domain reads GAGVSQSPRYKVTKRGQDVALRCDPISGHVSLYWYRQALGQGPEFLTYFNYEAQQDKSGLPNDRFSAERPEGSISTLTIQRTEQRDSAMYRCASSSFSYEQYFGPGTRLTVT.

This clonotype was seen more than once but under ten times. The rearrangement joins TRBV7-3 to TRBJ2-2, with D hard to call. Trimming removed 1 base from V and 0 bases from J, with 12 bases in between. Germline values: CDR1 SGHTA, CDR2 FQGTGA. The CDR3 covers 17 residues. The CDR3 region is CASSLIRRVTNTGELFF. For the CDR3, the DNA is TGTGCCAGCAGCTTAATTCGTCGGGTAACGAACACCGGGGAGCTGTTTTTT.

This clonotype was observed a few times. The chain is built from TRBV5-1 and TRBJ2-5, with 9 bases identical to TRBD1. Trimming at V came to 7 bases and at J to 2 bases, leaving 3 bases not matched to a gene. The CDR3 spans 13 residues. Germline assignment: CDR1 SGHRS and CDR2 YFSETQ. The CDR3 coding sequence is TGCGCCAGCCACGGGACAGGGCAAGAGACCCAGTACTTC. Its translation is CASHGTGQETQYF.

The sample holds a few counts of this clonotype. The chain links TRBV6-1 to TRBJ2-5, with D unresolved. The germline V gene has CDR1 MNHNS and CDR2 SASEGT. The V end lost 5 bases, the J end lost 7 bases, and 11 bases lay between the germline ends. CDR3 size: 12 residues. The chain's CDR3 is CASSSTPGTQYF. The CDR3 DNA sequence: TGTGCCAGCAGTTCTACACCAGGGACCCAGTACTTC.

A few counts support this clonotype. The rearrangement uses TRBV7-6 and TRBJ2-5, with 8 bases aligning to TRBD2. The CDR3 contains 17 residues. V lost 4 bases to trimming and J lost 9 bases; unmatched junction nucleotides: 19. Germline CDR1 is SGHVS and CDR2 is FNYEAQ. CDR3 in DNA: TGTGCCAGCAGCTCCGCCGGGAGTAGCGGGGTTCCATGGGCCCAGTACTTC. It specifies CASSSAGSSGVPWAQYF. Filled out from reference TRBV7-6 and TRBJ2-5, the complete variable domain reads GAGVSQSPRYKVTKRGQDVALRCDPISGHVSLYWYRQALGQGPEFLTYFNYEAQQDKSGLPNDRFSAERPEGSISTLTIQRTEQRDSAMYRCASSSAGSSGVPWAQYFGPGTRLLVL.

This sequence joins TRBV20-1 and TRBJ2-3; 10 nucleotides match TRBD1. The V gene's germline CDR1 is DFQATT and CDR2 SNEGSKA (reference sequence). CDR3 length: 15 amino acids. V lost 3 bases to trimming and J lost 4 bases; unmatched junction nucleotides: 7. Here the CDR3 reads CSARGTGAPPDTQYF. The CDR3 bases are TGCAGTGCTAGGGGGACAGGGGCCCCTCCAGATACGCAGTATTTT.

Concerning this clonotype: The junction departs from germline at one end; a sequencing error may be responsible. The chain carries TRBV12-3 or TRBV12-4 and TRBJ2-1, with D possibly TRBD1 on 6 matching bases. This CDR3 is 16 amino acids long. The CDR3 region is CASSHLGDISFNEQFF. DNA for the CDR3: TGTGCCAGCAGTCACTTAGGGGACATATCCTTCAATGAGCAGTTCTTC.

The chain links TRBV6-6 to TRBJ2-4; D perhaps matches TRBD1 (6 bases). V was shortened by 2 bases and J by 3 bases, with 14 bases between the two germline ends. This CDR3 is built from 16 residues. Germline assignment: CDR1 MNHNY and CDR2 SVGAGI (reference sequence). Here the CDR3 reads CASSYRRQGNKNIQYF. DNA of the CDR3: TGTGCCAGCAGTTACCGGCGTCAGGGGAACAAAAACATTCAGTACTTC.

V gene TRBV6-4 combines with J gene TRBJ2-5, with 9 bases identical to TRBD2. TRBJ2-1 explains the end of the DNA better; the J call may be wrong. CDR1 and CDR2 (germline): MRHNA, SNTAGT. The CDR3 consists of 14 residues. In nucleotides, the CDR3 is TGTGCCAGCAGTTCGGGACTAGCTCCAGACGAGCAGTTCTTC. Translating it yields CASSSGLAPDEQFF.

In DNA, the CDR3 is TGTGCCAGCCACAGGGAAGCTGGAAACACCATATATTTT. Its protein product is CASHREAGNTIYF. The chain is built from TRBV2 and TRBJ1-3; the D gene is possibly TRBD1 (6 bases). CDR3 length equals 13 residues. Trimming cost V 8 bases and J 2 bases, with 10 bases left between them. CDR1 and CDR2 (germline): SNHLY, FYNNEI.